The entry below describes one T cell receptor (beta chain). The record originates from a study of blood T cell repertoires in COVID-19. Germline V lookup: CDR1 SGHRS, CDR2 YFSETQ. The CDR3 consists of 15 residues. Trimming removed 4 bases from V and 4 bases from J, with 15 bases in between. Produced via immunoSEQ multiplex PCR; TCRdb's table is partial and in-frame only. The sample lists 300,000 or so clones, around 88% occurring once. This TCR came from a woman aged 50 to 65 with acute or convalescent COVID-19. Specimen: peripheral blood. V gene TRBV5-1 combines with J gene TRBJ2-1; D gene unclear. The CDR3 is CASSPDRLEYNEQFF. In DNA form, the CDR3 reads TGCGCCAGCAGCCCCGATAGACTGGAATACAATGAGCAGTTCTTC. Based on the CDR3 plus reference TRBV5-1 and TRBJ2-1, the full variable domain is KAGVTQTPRYLIKTRGQQVTLSCSPISGHRSVSWYQQTPGQGLQFLFEYFSETQRNKGNFPGRFSGRQFSNSRSEMNVSTLELGDSALYLCASSPDRLEYNEQFFGPGTRLTVL.